This passage covers 20 T cell receptor beta chains from one sample sequenced in a study of CXCR3 chemokines and chemotherapy response in bladder cancer. One entry per CDR3 protein, called by TCRdb with MiXCR from the PCR reads. Found here are more than 4,000 distinct CDR3 sequences, roughly an eighth of them singletons; the top ten hold 11%. The specimen was collected from a patient whose treatment included neoadjuvant chemotherapy. The receptors here all came from a human donor with bladder cancer that responded to neoadjuvant chemotherapy.

The table lists this clonotype with a count of one. This may be a read error: a much more frequent sequence differs by one nucleotide. This chain joins TRBV30 and TRBJ2-6; maybe TRBD1 (6 bases). Germline loops: CDR1 GTSNPN, CDR2 SVGIG (reference sequence). The CDR3 covers 15 residues. In DNA form, the CDR3 reads TGTGCCGGATCGAGGGACACCTTTGGGTCCAACGTCCTGACTTTC. As protein: CAGSRDTFGSNVLTF. Complete variable domain (other parts from reference TRBV30 and TRBJ2-6): SQTIHQWPATLVQPVGSPLSLECTVEGTSNPNLYWYRQAAGRGLQLLFYSVGIGQISSEVPQNLSASRPQDRQFILSSKKLLLSDSGFYLCAGSRDTFGSNVLTFGAGSRLTVL.

The chain joins TRBV30 to TRBJ2-7; D might be TRBD2 (6 bases). V gave up 1 base and J gave up 0 bases, with 13 bases separating them. Looked up from germline, CDR1 is GTSNPN and CDR2 is SVGIG (reference sequence). The CDR3 contains 15 residues. CDR3 sequence reads: CAWSDWGLYSYEQYF. CDR3 nucleotides: TGTGCCTGGAGTGACTGGGGACTCTACTCCTACGAGCAGTACTTC. Full variable domain (outside the CDR3, taken from reference TRBV30 and TRBJ2-7): SQTIHQWPATLVQPVGSPLSLECTVEGTSNPNLYWYRQAAGRGLQLLFYSVGIGQISSEVPQNLSASRPQDRQFILSSKKLLLSDSGFYLCAWSDWGLYSYEQYFGPGTRLTVT.

This chain uses TRBV2 with TRBJ2-3, with TRBD1 matching over 9 bases. Germline trimming cut 7 bases from V and 3 bases from J; bases unmatched to any gene: 5. The CDR3 spans 14 residues. Germline values: CDR1 SNHLY, CDR2 FYNNEI. CDR3 residues: CASTRTGVTDTQYF. The CDR3 nucleotides are TGTGCCAGCACCCGGACAGGGGTGACAGATACGCAGTATTTT.

The J gene is TRBJ2-3, the V gene TRBV27; possible D gene TRBD2, 5 bases. The germline V gene encodes CDR1 MNHEY and CDR2 SMNVEV (reference sequence). Trimming took off 4 bases at V and 6 bases at J, with 14 bases between the two ends. The CDR3 is 14 residues long. The CDR3, as DNA: TGTGCCAGCAGTTCGCTCCCCGGCGGGGATACGCAGTATTTT. Translation gives CASSSLPGGDTQYF.

By sample fraction, this clonotype is medium-sized. The rearrangement joins TRBV7-2 to TRBJ2-7; D perhaps matches TRBD2 (5 bases). Trimming left V 5 bases short and J 7 bases short, with 15 bases between. This CDR3 region has 13 residues. Per germline, CDR1 SGHTA and CDR2 FQGNSA. This chain's CDR3 is CASSGTREREQYF. The CDR3 region has the DNA TGTGCCAGCAGCGGAACTAGGGAGCGAGAGCAGTACTTC.

This clonotype occurred many times. V usage is TRBV12-3 or TRBV12-4 and J usage is TRBJ2-2; 8 nucleotides agree with TRBD2. CDR3 size: 12 residues. After removal of 8 bases from V and 7 bases from J, the junction contained 3 bases not matched to a gene. As DNA, the CDR3 is TGTGCCAGCGCGGGGGGTGGCGGGGAGCTGTTTTTT. Encoded protein: CASAGGGGELFF.

This clonotype is labeled medium-sized. CDR3 amino acids: CASSLLGSGRAADTQYF. CDR3 DNA: TGTGCCAGCAGCCTCCTGGGGAGCGGGAGGGCAGCAGATACGCAGTATTTT. The chain employs TRBV7-2 and TRBJ2-3; 10 nucleotides agree with TRBD2. This CDR3 has 17 residues. Germline CDR1 is SGHTA and CDR2 is FQGNSA. Losses at the gene ends were 5 bases for V and 4 bases for J; bases not matched to a gene: 12.

This clonotype turned up a few times. The chain employs TRBV11-2 and TRBJ2-3, with 11 nucleotides matching TRBD2. The CDR3 consists of 18 residues. CDR1 and CDR2 (germline): SGHAT, FQNNGV. Trimming cost V 1 base and J 2 bases; bases outside gene matches: 8. The CDR3 protein is CASSLGGSGRGTTDTQYF. The CDR3 nucleotides are TGTGCCAGCAGCTTAGGAGGTAGCGGGAGGGGGACCACAGATACGCAGTATTTT.

Comments on this clonotype: This sequence is one base from a far larger clone and is likely a read error. The chain recombines TRBV7-9 with TRBJ1-1; 10 nucleotides align to TRBD1. V trimming: 4 bases; J trimming: 0 bases; junction bases outside the gene matches: 14. This CDR3 comprises 19 residues. Germline CDR1 SEHNR, CDR2 FQNEAQ (reference sequence). CDR3 DNA sequence: TGTGCCAGCAGCTCCCGACAGGGGGCTTCCACTTACATGAACACTGAAGCTTTCTTT. Translated: CASSSRQGASTYMNTEAFF.

There are many counts of this clonotype. V is TRBV5-4 and J is TRBJ2-3; D is possibly TRBD1 (6 bases). This CDR3 comprises 16 residues. Trimming stripped 7 bases from V and 6 bases from J, with 24 bases between. CDR1 is SGHNT and CDR2 is YYREEE in the germline V gene (reference sequence). The CDR3 DNA reads TGTGCCAGCGGTACCGGGATAGCAAAAAGGGGGGATACGCAGTATTTT. It translates to CASGTGIAKRGDTQYF.

Judged by abundance, this clonotype is medium-sized. V gene TRBV27 combines with J gene TRBJ2-7, with 10 bases fitting TRBD1. This CDR3 is built from 15 residues. After removal of 6 bases from V and 5 bases from J, the junction contained 10 bases not matched to a gene. Germline lookup yields CDR1 MNHEY and CDR2 SMNVEV (reference sequence). The CDR3 region is CASRAEGTGVNEQYF. In nucleotides, the CDR3 is TGTGCCAGCAGAGCAGAGGGGACAGGGGTAAACGAGCAGTACTTC.

This clonotype was seen ten or more times. This chain links TRBV5-6 with TRBJ2-2; 11 bases map to TRBD1. The CDR3 loop spans 18 amino acids. Germline CDR1 SGHDT, CDR2 YYEEEE. V shed 4 bases and J 3 bases; nucleotides not matched to a gene: 11. The DNA for the CDR3 is TGTGCCAGCAGCCAGGACAGGGGGCAATTGAGGGACACCGGGGAGCTGTTTTTT. This gives the protein CASSQDRGQLRDTGELFF.

The chain joins TRBV28 to TRBJ1-5, with 7 positions matching TRBD1. The CDR3 consists of 15 residues. Trimming removed 3 bases from V and 3 bases from J; junction bases left unmatched: 5. Germline CDR1 reads MDHEN; CDR2 reads SYDVKM. CDR3 DNA sequence: TGTGCCAGCAGTTTCCCGGGACAGTCCAATCAGCCCCAGCATTTT. Translating gives CASSFPGQSNQPQHF. Full variable domain (remainder filled in from reference TRBV28 and TRBJ1-5): DVKVTQSSRYLVKRTGEKVFLECVQDMDHENMFWYRQDPGLGLRLIYFSYDVKMKEKGDIPEGYSVSREKKERFSLILESASTNQTSMYLCASSFPGQSNQPQHFGDGTRLSIL.

This clonotype was counted many times. V gene TRBV28 combines with J gene TRBJ2-7; D uncertain. Germline V lookup: CDR1 MDHEN, CDR2 SYDVKM. CDR3 length: 12 amino acids. The V end lost 3 bases, the J end lost 6 bases, and 9 bases lay between the germline ends. In DNA form, the CDR3 reads TGTGCCAGCAGTTTCCCGCACGGCGAGCAGTACTTC. It is translated as CASSFPHGEQYF.

This rearrangement joins TRBV7-9 to TRBJ1-6; D not certain. Trimming shortened V by 2 bases and J by 14 bases, and 10 bases separated the two germline ends. This CDR3 has 12 residues. In germline, CDR1 is SEHNR, CDR2 FQNEAQ (reference sequence). For the CDR3, the DNA is TGTGCCAGCAGCTTATCGGGCGGAGCCCTCCACTTT. The encoded protein is CASSLSGGALHF. The full variable domain, in which reference TRBV7-9 and TRBJ1-6 provide the parts outside the CDR3, is DTGVSQNPRHKITKRGQNVTFRCDPISEHNRLYWYRQTLGQGPEFLTYFQNEAQLEKSRLLSDRFSAERPKGSFSTLEIQRTEQGDSAMYLCASSLSGGALHFGNGTRLTVT.

In its sample, this clonotype ranks as medium-sized. The chain joins TRBV11-1 to TRBJ1-1; 7 bases fit TRBD1. The CDR3 sequence is 16 residues long. With 0 bases clipped from V and 0 bases from J, the junction kept 4 bases outside the gene matches. CDR1 and CDR2 (germline): SGHAT, FQDESV (reference sequence). Here the CDR3 DNA reads TGTGCCAGCAGCTTAGCTAAGGACAGGCTGAACACTGAAGCTTTCTTT. This translates into CASSLAKDRLNTEAFF.

This clonotype was detected only a few times. The chain employs TRBV20-1 and TRBJ1-5; 9 bases are shared with TRBD1. The CDR3 is 14 residues long. In germline, CDR1 is DFQATT, CDR2 SNEGSKA (reference sequence). Losses at the gene ends were 6 bases for V and 4 bases for J; bases not matched to a gene: 7. CDR3 bases: TGCAGTGCAAGAACAGGGGGCGAAAATCAGCCCCAGCATTTT. Encoded protein: CSARTGGENQPQHF.

By proportion, this clonotype is medium-sized. The J gene is TRBJ2-3, the V gene TRBV6-1, with D tentatively TRBD2 (5 bases). Germline V lookup: CDR1 MNHNS, CDR2 SASEGT. Trimming took 2 bases from V and 2 from J, leaving 23 bases between them. This CDR3 is built from 19 residues. In DNA, the CDR3 is TGTGCCAGCAGTGAATCGGGTCCCAAGCGGACTTTACTCACAGATACGCAGTATTTT. Amino acids: CASSESGPKRTLLTDTQYF.

A note on this clonotype: A read error likely explains this, since a far larger clone differs by one base. V gene TRBV6-2 or TRBV6-3 combines with J gene TRBJ1-2; D gene ambiguous. Germline CDR1 is MNHEY and CDR2 is SVGEGT. V was clipped by 5 bases and J by 4 bases, with 23 bases between them. The CDR3 length is 17 residues. DNA of the CDR3: TGTGCCAGCAGTGAGTTCGGAGATGCCCTCCCAACCTATGGCTACACCTTC. Protein sequence: CASSEFGDALPTYGYTF.

This clonotype showed up just a few times. This chain uses TRBV11-2 with TRBJ2-7, with TRBD1 matching 9 bases. This CDR3 has 16 amino acids. The ends lost 5 bases at V and 2 bases at J; junction bases unmatched: 10. CDR1 is SGHAT and CDR2 is FQNNGV in the germline V gene. DNA for the CDR3: TGTGCCAGCAGCCGAGACTTCGGGACAGGGACCTACGAGCAGTACTTC. Translating it yields CASSRDFGTGTYEQYF.